This TCR beta chain was captured by sequencing in a study of T cells after yellow fever vaccination. Study background: Libraries from low-cell-number fractions were prepared with the SMART-Seq v4 Ultra Low Input RNA kit. General study results and limits: The CD4 and CD8 compartments had a small share of their clonotypes in common.

This clonotype was detected a few times. The antigen is not known. Each CDR3 protein is one row after TCRdb ran MiXCR on the 5' RACE reads. The repertoire holds under 550,000 distinct CDR3 sequences, with 21% as singletons. Sequencing used PBMCs, obtained roughly 20 days after the first yellow fever vaccination. The TCR comes from a man aged 18 to 35 who received the YFV17D yellow fever vaccine.

CDR3 residues: CASSQDAGQGIGGYTF. For the CDR3, the DNA is TGCGCCAGCAGCCAAGATGCGGGACAGGGAATTGGTGGCTACACCTTC. The chain combines TRBV4-3 with TRBJ1-2; the match to TRBD1 covers 9 bases. CDR3 length: 16 amino acids. Germline V lookup: CDR1 LGHNA, CDR2 YSLEER. V was pared by 0 bases and J by 7 bases, with 9 bases of the junction left unmatched.